This entry features one T cell receptor beta chain sequence. The antigen remains undetermined. These data come from a study of Ad26.COV2.S vaccination and SARS-CoV-2 variants. Study overall: Once or twice, 56 days apart, Ad26.COV2.S was delivered intramuscularly.

Overall study results and limits: Recipients of either vaccine or placebo displayed similar breadth of non-spike TCRs. Breadth, reportedly substantial, characterized the spike-specific CD8+ and CD4+ T cell responses after vaccination. Greater spike-specific TCR breadth was seen in vaccine recipients than in placebo recipients.

Treatment: approximately 18 received Ad26.COV2.S at low or high dose, single or two shots; roughly five received placebo; per-sample allocation not given. After the first vaccine or placebo injection, samples were drawn on day 63. Sequencing was performed with immunoSEQ multiplex PCR; in TCRdb, only in-frame clones are kept and a portion is missing. The sample yields about 350,000 clones, approximately 81% seen once. The source is a person aged 18-65 years who received the Ad26.COV2.S COVID-19 vaccine or a placebo. The sample here was peripheral blood, taken in a trial of Ad26.COV2.S vaccine versus placebo.

The CDR3 bases are TGTGCCAGCAGTTTTGGGGGACAGGGTGAAGCTTTCTTT. Its protein is CASSFGGQGEAFF. The chain employs TRBV12-3 or TRBV12-4 and TRBJ1-1; 9 bases are shared with TRBD1. Trimming at V came to 3 bases and at J to 7 bases, leaving 3 bases not matched to a gene. The CDR3 is 13 amino acids.